This TCR beta chain was observed in a study of shared clonotypes between healthy human individuals. Whole-study context: A couple of female and a few male donors aged 18 to 49 were enrolled.

Broader study findings: It was observed that roughly 5.1% of naive CD4 clonotypes were shared across several donors.

Sequencing used immunoSEQ multiplex PCR; TCRdb keeps in-frame clones, though not all of them. Of about 2.4 million clones detected, approximately 92% appear once; the ten largest clones hold roughly 0.15%. Worth noting for this clone: The antigen is undetermined.

Germline lookup yields CDR1 LNHDA and CDR2 SQIVND (reference sequence). Trimming shortened V by 1 base and J by 2 bases, and 18 bases separated the two germline ends. This CDR3 is built from 17 residues. This TCR was recovered from a man aged 18 to 35 in good health. The V call is TRBV19, the J call TRBJ2-7; the D gene is possibly TRBD1 (7 bases). Sequenced: naive CD4+ T cells sorted from blood. The subset was: CD45RA+ positively selected. The CDR3 DNA follows: TGTGCCAGTAGTATAGGTAGGACAGGACTACAAACCTACGAGCAGTACTTC. Its translation: CASSIGRTGLQTYEQYF.